A selection of T cell receptor beta chains follows, all from one sample in a study of blood T cell repertoires in COVID-19. Measured with immunoSEQ multiplex PCR; TCRdb has only the in-frame clones, and not every one. The sample includes 150,000 or so clones, 79% of them seen just once. Sequencing was done on a sample of peripheral blood. The receptors originated from a woman in her sixties with COVID-19, enrolled during active disease. CDR3s include the opening cysteine and the closing phenylalanine or tryptophan. The D gene is left open where the match is weak. Clone size is not always given. Where it is, it says once, few, many or a class for expanded clones.

clone_size	v_call	j_call	d_call	cdr3_aa	cdr3_nt
NA	TRBV2	TRBJ2-5	NA	CASTEAGPRKSAQYF	TGTGCCAGCACCGAGGCCGGTCCCCGTAAGTCGGCCCAGTACTTC
once	TRBV3-1/TRBV3-2	TRBJ1-6	NA	CASSWNRDDNSPLHF	TGTGCCAGCAGCTGGAACAGGGACGATAATTCACCCCTCCACTTT
NA	TRBV20-1	TRBJ2-3	NA	CSASPHSTDTQYF	TGCAGTGCCAGTCCCCATAGCACAGATACGCAGTATTTT
NA	TRBV27	TRBJ2-1	NA	CASSPRQPSNEQFF	TGTGCCAGCAGTCCTCGACAGCCTTCCAATGAGCAGTTCTTC
NA	TRBV4-2	TRBJ2-1	TRBD2	CASSQDNREGVFF	TGTGCCAGCAGCCAAGATAACCGGGAGGGTGTGTTCTTC
NA	TRBV15	TRBJ1-1	TRBD1	CATSRDGQGGDTEAFF	TGTGCCACCAGCAGAGATGGACAGGGAGGAGACACTGAAGCTTTCTTT
few	TRBV18	TRBJ1-1	NA	CASALGGSTEAFF	TGTGCCAGCGCCTTGGGGGGTAGCACTGAAGCTTTCTTT
few	TRBV27	TRBJ2-6	TRBD1	CASSLTGQGMSSGANVLTF	TGTGCCAGCAGTTTAACCGGACAGGGCATGAGCTCTGGGGCCAACGTCCTGACTTTC
NA	TRBV28	TRBJ1-1	NA	CASSLFRDHLNTEAFF	TGTGCCAGCAGTTTGTTCAGGGATCACCTGAACACTGAAGCTTTCTTT
NA	TRBV10-2	TRBJ2-1	NA	CASSETGYANEQFF	TGCGCCAGCAGTGAAACAGGGTATGCCAATGAGCAGTTCTTC
NA	TRBV20-1	TRBJ1-1	NA	CSAPGGGEAFF	TGCAGTGCTCCGGGGGGAGGGGAAGCTTTCTTT
NA	TRBV11-2	TRBJ2-2	TRBD2	CASSLRLAGLGGELFF	TGTGCCAGCAGCCTTCGACTAGCGGGTCTCGGCGGGGAGCTGTTTTTT
NA	TRBV21-1	TRBJ2-6	NA	CASSKEGVVAGANVLTF	TGTGCCAGCAGCAAAGAGGGGGTTGTCGCTGGGGCCAACGTCCTGACTTTC
NA	TRBV24-1	TRBJ2-1	NA	CATNGAGVHEQFF	TGTGCCACCAATGGGGCAGGGGTCCATGAGCAGTTCTTC
NA	TRBV3-1/TRBV3-2	TRBJ2-1	TRBD2	CASSQEGGGARNEQFF	TGTGCCAGCAGCCAAGAGGGCGGGGGGGCGAGGAATGAGCAGTTCTTC
NA	TRBV4-3	TRBJ2-7	TRBD1	CASSHRQGAAYEQYF	TGCGCCAGCAGCCACAGACAGGGAGCGGCCTACGAGCAGTACTTC
NA	TRBV29-1	TRBJ2-3	TRBD2	CSLSGLAGAGTDTQYF	TGCAGCCTTAGTGGGCTAGCGGGGGCCGGCACAGATACGCAGTATTTT
NA	TRBV27	TRBJ1-5	NA	CASSFWGVGNQPQHF	TGTGCCAGCAGTTTTTGGGGGGTTGGCAATCAGCCCCAGCATTTT
NA	TRBV5-4	TRBJ2-2	NA	CASSSRLGERTGELFF	TGTGCCAGCAGCTCGAGACTCGGAGAGCGCACCGGGGAGCTGTTTTTT
NA	TRBV5-1	TRBJ2-1	NA	CASTLTVSSYNEQFF	TGCGCCAGCACCCTGACAGTTAGCTCCTACAATGAGCAGTTCTTC
NA	TRBV28	TRBJ2-1	NA	CASSSLDFIGEQFF	TGTGCCAGCAGTTCCTTGGACTTCATTGGGGAGCAGTTCTTC
NA	TRBV3-1/TRBV3-2	TRBJ1-1	NA	CASSQRRGPMNTEAFF	TGTGCCAGCAGCCAAAGAAGGGGCCCCATGAACACTGAAGCTTTCTTT
NA	TRBV7-2	TRBJ1-1	NA	CASSLYQDTEAFF	TGTGCCAGCAGCTTATACCAGGACACTGAAGCTTTCTTT
many	TRBV5-1	TRBJ2-2	NA	CASSLNPGENTGELFF	TGCGCCAGCAGCTTGAATCCGGGGGAGAACACCGGGGAGCTGTTTTTT
NA	TRBV30	TRBJ2-1	TRBD2	CAWSTGGGSAYYNEQFF	TGTGCCTGGAGTACGGGGGGGGGCTCAGCGTACTACAATGAGCAGTTCTTC
NA	TRBV4-2	TRBJ1-4	TRBD1	CASSPRDREALFF	TGTGCCAGCAGCCCCAGGGACAGGGAAGCACTGTTTTTT
NA	TRBV11-2	TRBJ1-6	TRBD1	CASSNRGGNSPLHF	TGTGCCAGCAGTAACAGGGGAGGTAATTCACCCCTCCACTTT
NA	TRBV2	TRBJ2-1	TRBD2	CASTGTSGGYNEQFF	TGTGCCAGCACTGGGACTAGCGGGGGCTACAATGAGCAGTTCTTC
NA	TRBV7-3	TRBJ2-5	NA	CASSLVGARETQYF	TGTGCCAGCAGCTTAGTAGGGGCCAGGGAGACCCAGTACTTC
NA	TRBV5-1	TRBJ2-1	TRBD1	CASSLTVGTGVANEQFF	TGCGCCAGCAGCCTAACCGTCGGGACAGGGGTGGCCAATGAGCAGTTCTTC
NA	TRBV27	TRBJ2-2	NA	CATHPGRGAGELFF	TGTGCCACCCACCCCGGTAGAGGTGCCGGGGAGCTGTTTTTT
NA	TRBV6-5	TRBJ1-6	NA	CASSYGYLGGNSPLHF	TGTGCCAGCAGTTACGGTTACCTTGGGGGCAATTCACCCCTCCACTTT
NA	TRBV28	TRBJ2-3	TRBD2	CASRGTSGRSTDTQYF	TGTGCCAGCAGGGGGACTAGCGGGAGGTCGACAGATACGCAGTATTTT
NA	TRBV5-4	TRBJ2-5	NA	CASSTRGTETQYF	TGTGCCAGCAGCACCCGGGGTACGGAGACCCAGTACTTC
NA	TRBV7-9	TRBJ1-4	NA	CASSLQGHLNEKLFF	TGTGCCAGCAGCTTACAGGGTCATCTGAATGAAAAACTGTTTTTT
NA	TRBV3-1/TRBV3-2	TRBJ1-1	NA	CASSQVSGNTEAFF	TGTGCCAGCAGCCAAGTATCAGGGAATACTGAAGCTTTCTTT
medium-sized	TRBV2	TRBJ2-1	TRBD2	CASSENGGAYNEQFF	TGTGCCAGCAGTGAAAACGGGGGGGCCTACAATGAGCAGTTCTTC
NA	TRBV5-1	TRBJ2-1	TRBD1	CASSTGQGFVYNEQFF	TGCGCCAGCAGCACGGGACAGGGGTTTGTCTACAATGAGCAGTTCTTC
NA	TRBV11-2	TRBJ1-2	TRBD1	CASSEGAGDYGYTF	TGTGCCAGCAGCGAGGGGGCGGGCGACTATGGCTACACCTTC
NA	TRBV9	TRBJ2-7	TRBD2	CASSVGTSGVYEQYF	TGTGCCAGCAGCGTCGGGACTAGCGGAGTTTACGAGCAGTACTTC
NA	TRBV25-1	TRBJ2-2	TRBD1	CASSPGQGAGELFF	TGTGCCAGCAGCCCTGGACAGGGGGCCGGGGAGCTGTTTTTT
NA	TRBV13	TRBJ2-2	NA	CASHGETNTGELFF	TGTGCCAGCCACGGGGAAACGAACACCGGGGAGCTGTTTTTT
NA	TRBV5-6	TRBJ2-3	TRBD2	CASSPPAGGRGQYF	TGTGCCAGCAGCCCGCCAGCGGGGGGGCGGGGGCAGTATTTT